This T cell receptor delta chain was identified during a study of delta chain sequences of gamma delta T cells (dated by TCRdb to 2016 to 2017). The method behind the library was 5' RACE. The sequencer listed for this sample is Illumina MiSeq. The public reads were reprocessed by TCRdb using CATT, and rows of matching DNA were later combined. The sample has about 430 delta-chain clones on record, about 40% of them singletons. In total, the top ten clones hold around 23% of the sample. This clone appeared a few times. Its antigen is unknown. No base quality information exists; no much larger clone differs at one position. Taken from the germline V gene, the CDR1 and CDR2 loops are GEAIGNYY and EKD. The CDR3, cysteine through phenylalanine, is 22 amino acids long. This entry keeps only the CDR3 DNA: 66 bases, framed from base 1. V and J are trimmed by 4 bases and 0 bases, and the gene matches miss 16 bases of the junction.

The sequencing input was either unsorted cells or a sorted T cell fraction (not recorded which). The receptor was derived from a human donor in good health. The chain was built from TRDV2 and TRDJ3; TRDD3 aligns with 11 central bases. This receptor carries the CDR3 CACDSTVLGDKPSSWDTRQMFF. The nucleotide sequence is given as TGTGCCTGTGATTCTACCGTACTGGGGGATAAGCCGAGCTCCTGGGACACCCGACAGATGTTTTTC.